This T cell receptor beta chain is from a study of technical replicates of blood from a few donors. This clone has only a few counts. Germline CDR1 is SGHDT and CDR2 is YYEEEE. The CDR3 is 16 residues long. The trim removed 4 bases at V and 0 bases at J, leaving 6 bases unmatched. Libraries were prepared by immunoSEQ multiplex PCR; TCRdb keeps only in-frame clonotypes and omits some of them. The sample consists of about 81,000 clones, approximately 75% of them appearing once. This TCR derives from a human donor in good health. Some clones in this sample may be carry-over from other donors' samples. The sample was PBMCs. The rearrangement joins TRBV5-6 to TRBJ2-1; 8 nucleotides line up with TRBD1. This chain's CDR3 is CASSPGQGSSYNEQFF. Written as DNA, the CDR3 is TGTGCCAGCAGCCCTGGACAGGGAAGCTCCTACAATGAGCAGTTCTTC.